This TCR beta chain is drawn from a study of blood T cell repertoires in COVID-19. For the study at large: COVID-19 samples, acute and convalescent, were from the United States, Italy and Spain. T cells, B-cell-depleted T cells, or PBMCs supplied cDNA or gDNA.

Data came from immunoSEQ multiplex PCR; TCRdb stores just in-frame clones and leaves some out. The table includes about 74,000 clones, 88% detected once. CDR1 is LGHNA, CDR2 YSLEER, per germline. CDR3 size: 14 residues. The V gene end was trimmed by 1 base and the J gene end by 9 bases; junction bases not matched to a gene: 4. The rearrangement joins TRBV4-3 to TRBJ2-1; 9 nucleotides agree with TRBD1. Source material: peripheral blood. The TCR was taken from a woman of 80 years or more with active or convalescent COVID-19. CDR3 bases: TGCGCCAGCAGCCAAGGACAGGGGGGGGGTGAGCAGTTCTTC. This gives the protein CASSQGQGGGEQFF.